Presented here are 27 T cell receptor beta chains from one specimen sequenced in a study of T cells in Graves' hyperthyroidism and ophthalmopathy. Researchers amplified the TCR beta CDR3 regions from RNA transcripts. Researchers ran a first-round RT-PCR on the TCR CDR3 using the HTBI primer set. From the multiplex PCR reads, TCRdb called clonotypes with MiXCR, one entry per CDR3 protein. The repertoire has 45,000 to 50,000 distinct CDR3 sequences, more than 40% of them found once; the top ten carry about 30%. Sequencing used peripheral blood or thyroid tissue (not recorded which). All receptors come from a woman in her fifties or sixties with Graves' hyperthyroidism.

As for this clonotype: The CDR3 carries no conserved terminal phenylalanine or tryptophan, so it likely arises from a read error. The chain links TRBV20-1 to TRBJ2-7, with 12 bases matching TRBD2. The CDR3 has 14 amino acids. Trimming removed 3 bases from V and 5 bases from J; junction bases left unmatched: 5. Germline assignment: CDR1 DFQATT and CDR2 SNEGSKA (reference sequence). The CDR3 coding sequence is TGCAGTGCTAGTGGACTAGCGGGAAACCACGAGCAGTACCTC. Protein product: CSASGLAGNHEQYL.

V gene TRBV28 combines with J gene TRBJ1-2; the D is unclear. Trimming removed 5 bases at V and 1 base at J, with 8 bases between. This CDR3 has 13 amino acids. The germline V gene encodes CDR1 MDHEN and CDR2 SYDVKM. CDR3 protein: CASSLDGNYGYTF. CDR3 sequence (DNA): TGTGCCAGCAGTCTGGACGGTAACTATGGCTACACCTTC.

Remarks on this clonotype: Lacking the conserved final phenylalanine or tryptophan, this CDR3 likely reflects a read error. The chain couples TRBV7-2 to TRBJ1-2, with 7 nucleotides matching TRBD1. This CDR3 is 13 amino acids long. Looked up from germline, CDR1 is SGHTA and CDR2 is FQGNSA. Written as DNA, the CDR3 is TGTGCCTGCAGCCTCAGGGGGGATTATGGCTACACCCTC. Its translation: CACSLRGDYGYTL.

This clonotype was picked up many times. The chain uses TRBV6-6 and TRBJ1-1; 7 bases agree with TRBD1. J was trimmed by 4 bases and V by 6 bases; bases with no gene match: 8. There are 14 residues in the CDR3. The germline V gene encodes CDR1 MNHNY and CDR2 SVGAGI (reference sequence). CDR3 sequence: CASRPRGGGTEAFF. The CDR3 bases are TGTGCCAGCAGGCCCAGGGGGGGGGGCACTGAAGCTTTCTTT.

This clonotype has ten or more counts. The chain combines TRBV19 with TRBJ2-6; TRBD1 aligns across 8 bases. The germline V gene has CDR1 LNHDA and CDR2 SQIVND (reference sequence). The CDR3 covers 17 residues. Trimming removed 7 bases from V and 0 bases from J; junction bases left unmatched: 8. The DNA of the CDR3 is TGTGCCAGTAACCCGGGACAGGCGGCCTCTGGGGCCAACGTCCTGACTTTC. It yields the protein CASNPGQAASGANVLTF.

In this sample, this clonotype turned up a few times. The rearrangement joins TRBV7-8 to TRBJ2-7; 7 bases map to TRBD2. Per the germline V gene, CDR1 is SGHVS and CDR2 is FQNEAQ. The CDR3 covers 17 residues. Trimming took 11 bases from V and 0 from J; bases not matched to a gene: 19. CDR3 in amino acids: CAWSVWGSSGLSYEQYF. The CDR3 DNA reads as TGTGCCTGGAGTGTATGGGGCTCTAGCGGCCTCTCCTACGAGCAGTACTTC.

This clonotype was detected only once. The chain employs TRBV20-1 and TRBJ2-7; weak D call: TRBD1 (6 bases). Germline lookup yields CDR1 DFQATT and CDR2 SNEGSKA (reference sequence). V lost 0 bases and J 5 bases, leaving 11 bases between the germline ends. CDR3 length: 13 residues. The CDR3 DNA reads as TGCAGTGCTAGAGATGTGGGGGCCAACGAGCAGTACTTC. Its protein is CSARDVGANEQYF.

With respect to this clonotype: The junction and the germline gene differ at one end; a read error may be behind it. This rearrangement joins TRBV10-2 to TRBJ2-5; TRBD2 matches 16 bases. The germline V gene has CDR1 WSHSY and CDR2 SAAADI. The CDR3 spans 17 residues. The CDR3 DNA sequence: TGTGCCAGCAGCCCGGGACTAGCGGGAGGGCCGGAAGAGACCCAGTACTTC. Amino acid sequence: CASSPGLAGGPEETQYF.

This clonotype was observed many times. This rearrangement joins TRBV5-8 to TRBJ2-2, with no clear D. In germline, CDR1 is SGHTS, CDR2 YDEGEE. The CDR3 consists of 15 residues. Trimming stripped 0 bases from V and 1 base from J, with 7 bases between. In DNA, the CDR3 is TGTGCCAGCAGCTTGGGTGGTAGGAACACCGGGGAGCTGTTTTTT. Translating it yields CASSLGGRNTGELFF.

Comment on this clonotype: This may stem from a read error, because a much larger clone lies one nucleotide away. The genes are TRBV7-9 and TRBJ1-5; unclear D gene. CDR3 length: 13 residues. Per germline, CDR1 SEHNR and CDR2 FQNEAQ (reference sequence). V lost 6 bases and J 5 bases, leaving 11 bases between the germline ends. The CDR3 here is CASSPGFDQPQHF. CDR3 DNA sequence: TGTGCCAGCAGTCCCGGATTTGATCAGCCCCAGCATTTT.

This clonotype appeared many times. V gene TRBV20-1 combines with J gene TRBJ1-5; weak D call: TRBD1 (6 bases). The CDR3 has 12 residues. The germline V gene has CDR1 DFQATT and CDR2 SNEGSKA (reference sequence). The V gene lost 6 bases and the J gene lost 7 bases, with 13 bases spanning the gap. The CDR3 loop is CSAEEGGQPQHF. CDR3 DNA: TGCAGTGCCGAAGAGGGGGGACAGCCCCAGCATTTT.

This clonotype was observed many times. The V and J genes are TRBV5-8 and TRBJ2-7; 10 bases line up with TRBD1. Germline V gene data show CDR1 as SGHTS and CDR2 as YDEGEE. This CDR3 spans 14 amino acids. V trimming: 6 bases; J trimming: 4 bases; junction bases outside the gene matches: 7. The CDR3 protein is CASNDPGQGYEQYF. CDR3 coding DNA: TGTGCCAGCAACGACCCGGGACAGGGGTACGAGCAGTACTTC.

For this clonotype: A much larger clone is a single base away; this may be a read error. V is TRBV7-6 and J is TRBJ2-3; TRBD1 aligns across 7 bases. The CDR3 loop spans 15 amino acids. Germline values: CDR1 SGHVS, CDR2 FNYEAQ. V shed 4 bases and J 4 bases; nucleotides not matched to a gene: 8. CDR3 sequence: CASSSGQQEADTQYF. DNA of the CDR3: TGTGCCAGCAGCTCGGGACAGCAGGAGGCAGATACGCAGTATTTT.

In its sample, this clonotype ranks as medium-sized. The chain uses TRBV20-1 and TRBJ1-2, with TRBD1 as a possible D gene (5 bases). The CDR3 has 14 residues. V was trimmed by 1 base and J by 7 bases, leaving 16 bases between them. Germline V lookup: CDR1 DFQATT, CDR2 SNEGSKA (reference sequence). This CDR3 reads CSARVSGTNSGYTF. The CDR3 DNA is TGCAGTGCTAGAGTTTCAGGGACGAACAGTGGCTACACCTTC.

This chain links TRBV7-6 with TRBJ1-1; D possibly corresponds to TRBD1 (6 bases). The CDR3 has 15 residues. Germline lookup yields CDR1 SGHVS and CDR2 FNYEAQ. Trimming shortened V by 5 bases and J by 2 bases, and 15 bases separated the two germline ends. The CDR3 DNA sequence: TGTGCCAGCAGCCAAGCGGGGGCTGGAAACACTGAAGCTTTCTTT. It translates to CASSQAGAGNTEAFF.

Regarding this clonotype: At one boundary the junction diverges from the germline segment, which might be a read error. The rearrangement links TRBV5-1 to TRBJ2-2; 9 bases align to TRBD1. Germline V gene lookup returns CDR1 SGHRS and CDR2 YFSETQ. The CDR3 length is 16 residues. CDR3 protein: CASSLRPGQGSGELFF. The CDR3 DNA follows: TGTGCCAGCAGCCTCCGGCCGGGACAGGGAAGCGGGGAGCTGTTTTTT.

The rearrangement uses TRBV9 and TRBJ2-5; either TRBD1 or TRBD2 may fit D (8 bases each). Germline lookup yields CDR1 SGDLS and CDR2 YYNGEE. The V and J ends lost 3 bases and 4 bases respectively, with 22 bases between them. CDR3 length: 17 residues. The CDR3 spells CASSAGGGRPPRETQYF. Written as DNA, the CDR3 is TGTGCCAGCAGCGCAGGGGGCGGGAGGCCCCCACGAGAGACCCAGTACTTC.

The chain couples TRBV5-6 to TRBJ2-2; 7 bases line up with TRBD2. The CDR3 extends over 17 amino acids. The V segment lost 5 bases and the J segment 2 bases; nucleotides outside the gene matches: 12. Germline assignment: CDR1 SGHDT and CDR2 YYEEEE. CDR3 in DNA: TGTGCCAGCAGACAATTCCGACTAGCAGACAACACCGGGGAGCTGTTTTTT. Amino acid sequence: CASRQFRLADNTGELFF. The complete variable domain, with remaining parts taken from reference TRBV5-6 and TRBJ2-2, reads DAGVTQSPTHLIKTRGQQVTLRCSPKSGHDTVSWYQQALGQGPQFIFQYYEEEERQRGNFPDRFSGHQFPNYSSELNVNALLLGDSALYLCASRQFRLADNTGELFFGEGSRLTVL.

This clonotype was observed at least ten times. The chain combines TRBV27 with TRBJ1-2; 8 bases align to TRBD1. V dropped 2 bases and J dropped 6; count of bases not matched to a gene: 8. Germline values: CDR1 MNHEY, CDR2 SMNVEV (reference sequence). CDR3 length: 15 amino acids. DNA for the CDR3: TGTGCCAGCAGTTTAAGATGGACAGGGATTGATGGCTACACCTTC. It encodes CASSLRWTGIDGYTF.

The CDR3 sequence is CASSLAPGGSPQHF. The CDR3 region has the DNA TGTGCCAGCAGTTTAGCTCCAGGGGGCTCGCCCCAGCATTTT. The V call is TRBV27, the J call TRBJ1-5; 8 positions agree with TRBD1. The junction had 6 bases not matched to a gene; V was cut back by 2 bases and J by 9 bases. Germline V gene data show CDR1 as MNHEY and CDR2 as SMNVEV (reference sequence). The CDR3 is 14 amino acids.

This clonotype was found many times. This chain joins TRBV7-2 and TRBJ2-7; D call uncertain. CDR1 is SGHTA and CDR2 is FQGNSA in the germline V gene. CDR3 length: 13 residues. Deletions cut 3 bases from V and 3 bases from J, with 9 bases between. CDR3: CASSFFPGYEQYF. The CDR3 DNA sequence: TGTGCCAGCAGCTTCTTCCCGGGCTACGAGCAGTACTTC.

This clonotype was detected many times. The rearrangement joins TRBV2 to TRBJ2-7; maybe TRBD1 (5 bases). The CDR3 runs 13 residues. Per germline, CDR1 SNHLY and CDR2 FYNNEI. V was trimmed by 6 bases and J by 6 bases, leaving 15 bases between them. The CDR3 DNA follows: TGTGCCAGCAGCGCCAGGGTTAGGGTCGAGCAGTACTTC. It encodes CASSARVRVEQYF.

As for this clonotype: Because the CDR3 is missing its conserved closing phenylalanine or tryptophan, this is likely a read error. The V gene is TRBV20-1, the J gene TRBJ1-5; D not certain. The CDR3 consists of 15 residues. V lost 5 bases and J lost 11, with 25 bases in between. Germline loops: CDR1 DFQATT, CDR2 SNEGSKA (reference sequence). The CDR3 coding sequence is TGCAGTGCTGGTGACGGAGGGAGGGCCAAGGAGACCCAGCATCTT. Translation: CSAGDGGRAKETQHL.

CDR3 sequence reads: CASSSRQALSYEQYF. In DNA, the CDR3 is TGTGCCAGCAGCTCACGACAGGCCCTTTCCTACGAGCAGTACTTC. The chain combines TRBV7-2 with TRBJ2-7; D possibly corresponds to TRBD1 (6 bases). This CDR3 is built from 15 residues. Trimming took 4 bases from V and 1 from J, leaving 14 bases between them. CDR1 and CDR2 from the germline V gene are SGHTA and FQGNSA. Full variable domain (rest looked up from reference TRBV7-2 and TRBJ2-7): GAGVSQSPSNKVTEKGKDVELRCDPISGHTALYWYRQSLGQGLEFLIYFQGNSAPDKSGLPSDRFSAERTGGSVSTLTIQRTQQEDSAVYLCASSSRQALSYEQYFGPGTRLTVT.

This clonotype was observed at least ten times. This rearrangement joins TRBV20-1 to TRBJ2-7, with a possible D match to TRBD2 (7 bases). The CDR3 runs to 14 residues. CDR1 DFQATT and CDR2 SNEGSKA come from the germline V gene (reference sequence). V lost 6 bases and J lost 5, with 20 bases in between. The CDR3 sequence: CSAPGGQGINEQYF. The CDR3 DNA follows: TGCAGTGCCCCGGGGGGCCAGGGGATAAACGAGCAGTACTTC.

The chain uses TRBV6-5 and TRBJ1-6; D gene ambiguous. Germline V CDR1 and CDR2: MNHEY, SVGAGI. V dropped 4 bases and J dropped 7 bases, with 5 bases sitting between them. This CDR3 is 12 amino acids long. As DNA, the CDR3 is TGTGCCAGCAGTTGGAGGAATTCACCCCTCCACTTT. Its translation is CASSWRNSPLHF.

This clonotype was detected many times. This sequence joins TRBV5-5 and TRBJ2-7, with unresolved D. CDR3 length equals 12 residues. Germline V lookup: CDR1 SGHKS, CDR2 YYEKEE (reference sequence). Trimming removed 0 bases from V and 4 bases from J, with 5 bases in between. Here the CDR3 reads CASSLGVYEQYF. CDR3 sequence (DNA): TGTGCCAGCAGCTTGGGAGTATACGAGCAGTACTTC. The whole variable domain, remainder taken from reference TRBV5-5 and TRBJ2-7, is DAGVTQSPTHLIKTRGQQVTLRCSPISGHKSVSWYQQVLGQGPQFIFQYYEKEERGRGNFPDRFSARQFPNYSSELNVNALLLGDSALYLCASSLGVYEQYFGPGTRLTVT.